This entry is about one TCR beta chain. What it binds is not known. The data originate from a study of CXCR3-negative and CXCR3-positive naive CD8 T cells. The CDR3 spans 12 residues. CDR1 is MNHEY, CDR2 SMNVEV, per germline (reference sequence). Libraries were UMI-labeled 5' RACE TRB cDNA. TCRdb reanalyzed the 5' RACE reads and collapses them to one entry per CDR3 protein, without DNA. The table counts about 70,000 distinct CDR3 sequences; approximately 0.76% lies in the top ten. Study outcomes and limitations: Compared with CXCR3-negative naive cells, CXCR3-positive naive cells showed more hydrophobic TRB CDR3s.

The sequence came from a human donor in good health. Some clones in this sample may be carry-over from other donors' samples. The chain employs TRBV27 and TRBJ2-3. Sample: naive CXCR3+ CD8+ T cells from blood. Sample subset: CD45RO-CCR7+CD27+CD95- naive CD8+ T cells expressing CXCR3 (TNR3+). This CDR3 is CASSLLDDTQYF.